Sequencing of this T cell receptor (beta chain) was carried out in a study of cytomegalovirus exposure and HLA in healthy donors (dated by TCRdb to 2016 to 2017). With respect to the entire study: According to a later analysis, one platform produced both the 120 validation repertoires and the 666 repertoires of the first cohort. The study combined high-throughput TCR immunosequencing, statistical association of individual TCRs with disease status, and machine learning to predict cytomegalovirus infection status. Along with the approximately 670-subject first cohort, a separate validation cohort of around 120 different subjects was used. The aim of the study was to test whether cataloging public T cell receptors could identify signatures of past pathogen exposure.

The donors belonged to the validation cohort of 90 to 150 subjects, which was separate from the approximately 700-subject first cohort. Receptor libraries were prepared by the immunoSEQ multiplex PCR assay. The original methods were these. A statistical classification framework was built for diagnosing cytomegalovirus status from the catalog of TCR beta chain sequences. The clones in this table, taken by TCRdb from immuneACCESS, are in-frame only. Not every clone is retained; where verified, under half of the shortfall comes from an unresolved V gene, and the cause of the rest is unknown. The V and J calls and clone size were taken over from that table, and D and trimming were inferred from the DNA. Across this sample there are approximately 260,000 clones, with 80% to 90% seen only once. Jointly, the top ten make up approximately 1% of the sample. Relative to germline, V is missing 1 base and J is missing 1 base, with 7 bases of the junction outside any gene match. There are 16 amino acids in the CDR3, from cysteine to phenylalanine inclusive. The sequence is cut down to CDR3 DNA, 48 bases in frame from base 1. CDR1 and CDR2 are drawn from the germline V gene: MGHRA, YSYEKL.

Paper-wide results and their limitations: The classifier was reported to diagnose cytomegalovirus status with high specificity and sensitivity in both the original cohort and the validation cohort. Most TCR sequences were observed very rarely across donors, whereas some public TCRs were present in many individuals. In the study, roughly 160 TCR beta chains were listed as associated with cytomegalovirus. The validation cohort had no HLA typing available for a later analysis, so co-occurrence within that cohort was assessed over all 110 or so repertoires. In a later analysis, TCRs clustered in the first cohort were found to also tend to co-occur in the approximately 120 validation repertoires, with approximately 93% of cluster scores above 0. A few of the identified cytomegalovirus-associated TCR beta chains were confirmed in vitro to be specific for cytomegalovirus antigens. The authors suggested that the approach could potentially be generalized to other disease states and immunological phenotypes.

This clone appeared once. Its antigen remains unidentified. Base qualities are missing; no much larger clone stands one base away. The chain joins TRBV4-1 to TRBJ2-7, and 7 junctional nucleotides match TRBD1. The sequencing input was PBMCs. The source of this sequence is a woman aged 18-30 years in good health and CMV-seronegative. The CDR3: CASSQGRGLSSYEQYF. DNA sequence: TGCGCCAGCAGCCAAGGTAGGGGGCTATCATCCTACGAGCAGTACTTC.